This T cell receptor (beta chain) stems from a study of CD8 T cells in ankylosing spondylitis. One entry per CDR3 protein, called by TCRdb with MiXCR from the 5' RACE reads. The sample yields 200,000 to 250,000 distinct CDR3 sequences, over 30% seen once. A few counts support this clonotype. Its antigen is currently unknown. Study outcomes and limitations: A subset of motif variants has previously been described in the synovial fluid and blood of reactive arthritis. Reports say disease-linked clones showed up significantly more in matched ankylosing spondylitis synovial fluid.

The CDR3 loop spans 13 amino acids. The V end lost 3 bases, the J end lost 4 bases, and 8 bases lay between the germline ends. Per germline, CDR1 SGHKS and CDR2 YYEKEE (reference sequence). The chain uses TRBV5-5 and TRBJ2-1; the D is unclear. This clonotype originated in a male donor with ankylosing spondylitis or in good health (not recorded which). The sequenced sample consisted of blood, either unsorted or a sorted T cell fraction (not recorded which). The CDR3 DNA follows: TGTGCCAGCAGCTACCCGGAATACAATGAGCAGTTCTTC. Amino acids: CASSYPEYNEQFF. The full variable domain, its missing parts supplied by reference TRBV5-5 and TRBJ2-1, is DAGVTQSPTHLIKTRGQQVTLRCSPISGHKSVSWYQQVLGQGPQFIFQYYEKEERGRGNFPDRFSARQFPNYSSELNVNALLLGDSALYLCASSYPEYNEQFFGPGTRLTVL.